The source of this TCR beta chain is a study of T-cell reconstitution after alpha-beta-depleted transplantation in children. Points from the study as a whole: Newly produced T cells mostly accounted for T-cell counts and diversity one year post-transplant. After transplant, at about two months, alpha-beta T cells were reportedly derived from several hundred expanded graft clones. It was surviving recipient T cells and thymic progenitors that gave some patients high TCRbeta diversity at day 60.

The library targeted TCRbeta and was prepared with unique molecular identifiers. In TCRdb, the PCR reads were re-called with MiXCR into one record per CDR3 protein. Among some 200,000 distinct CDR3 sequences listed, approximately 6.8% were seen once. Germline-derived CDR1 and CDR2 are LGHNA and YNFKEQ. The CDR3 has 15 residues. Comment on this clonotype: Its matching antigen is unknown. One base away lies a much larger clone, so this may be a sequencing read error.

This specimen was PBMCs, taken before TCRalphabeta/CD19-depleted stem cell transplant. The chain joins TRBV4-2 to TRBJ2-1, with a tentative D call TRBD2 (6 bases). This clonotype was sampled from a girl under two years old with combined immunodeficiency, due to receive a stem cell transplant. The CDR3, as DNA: TGTACCAGCAGCCAAGATCTGGGGGGTTACAATGAGCAGTTCTTC. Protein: CTSSQDLGGYNEQFF.